This T cell receptor (beta chain) was retrieved from a study of cytomegalovirus exposure and HLA in healthy donors (dated by TCRdb to 2016 to 2017). Broadly, across the study: According to a later analysis, the 100 to 150 validation repertoires were produced on the same platform as the 700 or so repertoires of the first cohort. High-throughput TCR immunosequencing, statistical association of individual TCRs with disease status, and machine learning were combined to predict cytomegalovirus infection status. Along with the approximately 620-subject first cohort, a separate validation cohort of around 110 different subjects was used. The study aimed to test whether cataloging public T cell receptors could reveal signatures of past pathogen exposure.

The donors were included in the validation cohort of 120 subjects, a group kept apart from the roughly 700-subject first cohort. The library was obtained by the immunoSEQ multiplex PCR assay. Processing in the source paper ran as follows. To diagnose cytomegalovirus status from the catalog of TCR beta chain sequences, a statistical classification framework was built. TCRdb's version of the immuneACCESS table is confined to in-frame rearrangements and falls short of the full clone set. An unresolved V gene accounts for under half of the shortfall where checked; the remainder is of unknown origin. V, J and clone size are those of that table, while D and trimming were read from the DNA. This sample is represented by 330,000 or so clones; more than 80% of them were singletons. The top ten clones comprise over 0.8% of the sample. There are a few counts of this clone. Which antigen it targets is not known. One base away there is no much larger clone; base qualities are not given.

Relative to germline, V is 2 bases shorter and J is 7 bases shorter, with 5 bases between their ends. The CDR3 runs 11 residues from the cysteine to the phenylalanine. The sequence is cut down to CDR3 DNA, 33 bases in frame from base 1. Sequences LGHNT (CDR1) and FRNRAP (CDR2) are obtained from the germline V gene. The investigation overall reported the following: A later analysis had no HLA typing for the validation cohort, so co-occurrence there was scored across all 110 or so repertoires. In a later analysis, TCRs clustered in the first cohort were found to also tend to co-occur in the approximately 120 validation repertoires, with roughly 93% of cluster scores above 0. The classifier was reported to diagnose cytomegalovirus status with high specificity and sensitivity in both the original cohort and the validation cohort. The authors suggested that the approach could potentially be generalized to other disease states and immunological phenotypes. The study listed 150 to 200 TCR beta chains as associated with cytomegalovirus. Three of the identified cytomegalovirus-associated TCR beta chains were confirmed in vitro to be specific for cytomegalovirus antigens. While some public TCRs were present in many individuals, most TCR sequences turned up only very rarely across donors.

This sequence was found in a woman aged 18 to 35 in good health and CMV-seronegative. This sequence uses TRBV12-5 and TRBJ2-5, with the D gene not clear enough to name. Sequenced sample: PBMCs. The sequenced DNA: TGTGCTAGTGGTTTGCTCGGGACCCAGTACTTC. Its translation reads: CASGLLGTQYF.